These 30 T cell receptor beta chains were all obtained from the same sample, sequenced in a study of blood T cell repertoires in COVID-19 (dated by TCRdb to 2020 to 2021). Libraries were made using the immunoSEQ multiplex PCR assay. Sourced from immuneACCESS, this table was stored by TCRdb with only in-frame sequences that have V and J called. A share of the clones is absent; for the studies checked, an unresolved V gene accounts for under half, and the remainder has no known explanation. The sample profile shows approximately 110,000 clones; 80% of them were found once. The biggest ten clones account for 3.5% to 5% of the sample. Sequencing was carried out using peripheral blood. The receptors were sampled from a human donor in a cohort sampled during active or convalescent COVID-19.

For the CDR3, the DNA is TGTGCCAGCAGTTTCACGGACAGGGACAATGAGCAGTTCTTC. Amino acid sequence: CASSFTDRDNEQFF. The chain links TRBV6-6 to TRBJ2-1, with 8 bases identical to TRBD1. CDR1 and CDR2 (germline): MNHNY, SVGAGI (reference sequence). The CDR3 runs to 14 residues. V was pared by 4 bases and J by 5 bases, with 4 bases of the junction left unmatched.

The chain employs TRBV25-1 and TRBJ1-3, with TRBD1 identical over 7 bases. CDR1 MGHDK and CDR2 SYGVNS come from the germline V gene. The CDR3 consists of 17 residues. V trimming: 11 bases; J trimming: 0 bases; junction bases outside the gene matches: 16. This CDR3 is CAHEEGAWCGSGNTIYF. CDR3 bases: TGTGCCCACGAGGAGGGGGCTTGGTGCGGCTCTGGAAACACCATATATTTT.

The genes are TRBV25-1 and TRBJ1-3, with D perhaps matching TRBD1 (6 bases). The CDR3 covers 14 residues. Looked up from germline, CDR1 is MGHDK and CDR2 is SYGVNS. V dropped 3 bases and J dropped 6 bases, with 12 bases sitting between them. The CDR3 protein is CASSDLGAVNTIYF. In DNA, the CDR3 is TGTGCCAGCAGTGATTTGGGGGCTGTAAACACCATATATTTT.

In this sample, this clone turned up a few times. The CDR3 sequence is CASRDSTGNTIYF. CDR3 nucleotides: TGTGCCAGCAGGGACAGTACTGGAAACACCATATATTTT. The chain uses TRBV6-5 and TRBJ1-3; TRBD1 is a possible D gene (6 bases). CDR3 length: 13 residues. Germline V gives CDR1 MNHEY, CDR2 SVGAGI. Trimming removed 6 bases at V and 2 bases at J, with 8 bases between.

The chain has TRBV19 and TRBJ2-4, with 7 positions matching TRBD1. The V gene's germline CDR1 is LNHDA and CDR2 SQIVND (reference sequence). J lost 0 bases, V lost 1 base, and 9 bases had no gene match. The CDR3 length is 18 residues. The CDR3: CASSIVPRTGLAKNIQYF. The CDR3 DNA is TGTGCCAGTAGTATAGTGCCAAGGACAGGACTAGCCAAAAACATTCAGTACTTC.

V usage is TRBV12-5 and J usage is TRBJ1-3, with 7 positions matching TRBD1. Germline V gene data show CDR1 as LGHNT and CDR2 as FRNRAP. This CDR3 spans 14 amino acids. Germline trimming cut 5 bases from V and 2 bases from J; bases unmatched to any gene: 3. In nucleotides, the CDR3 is TGTGCTAGTGGTGCGACAGGGCCTGGAAACACCATATATTTT. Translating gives CASGATGPGNTIYF.

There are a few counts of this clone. DNA of the CDR3: TGTGCCTGGACCAAGGGACTAGCGGCCTACAATGAGCAGTTCTTC. This codes for CAWTKGLAAYNEQFF. The rearrangement joins TRBV30 to TRBJ2-1, with 11 nucleotides matching TRBD2. Germline V gene sequence: CDR1 GTSNPN, CDR2 SVGIG (reference sequence). V shed 4 bases, J shed 2 bases, and the junction held 4 bases outside the gene matches. There are 15 residues in the CDR3.

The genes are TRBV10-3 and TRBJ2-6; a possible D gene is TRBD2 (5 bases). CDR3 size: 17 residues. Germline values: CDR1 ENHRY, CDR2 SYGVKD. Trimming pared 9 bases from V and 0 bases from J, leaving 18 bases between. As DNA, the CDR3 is TGTGCCATACCCGTTTCGGACTCTTACTCTGGGGCCAACGTCCTGACTTTC. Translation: CAIPVSDSYSGANVLTF.

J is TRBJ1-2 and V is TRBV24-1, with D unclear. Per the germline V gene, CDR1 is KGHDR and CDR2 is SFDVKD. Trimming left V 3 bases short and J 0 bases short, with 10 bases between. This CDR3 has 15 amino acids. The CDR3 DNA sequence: TGTGCCACCAGTGATGCCGACACCACTAACTATGGCTACACCTTC. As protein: CATSDADTTNYGYTF.

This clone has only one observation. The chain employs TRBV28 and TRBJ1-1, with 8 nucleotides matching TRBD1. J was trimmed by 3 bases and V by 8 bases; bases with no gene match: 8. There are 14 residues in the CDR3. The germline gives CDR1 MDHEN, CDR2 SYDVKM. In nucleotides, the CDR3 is TGTGCCAGCGGGATCAGGGGGCGCGACACTGAAGCTTTCTTT. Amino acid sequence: CASGIRGRDTEAFF.

In DNA form, the CDR3 reads TGTGCCAGCAGCCAAGTGGGCCTGGGGGGGTCCTACGAGCAGTACTTC. Amino acids: CASSQVGLGGSYEQYF. This chain uses TRBV3-1 (or the pseudogene TRBV3-2) with TRBJ2-7; 7 bases agree with TRBD2. Germline loops: CDR1 LGHDT, CDR2 YNNKEL (reference sequence). The CDR3 spans 16 residues. J gave up 1 base and V 1 base, and 7 bases lay outside the gene matches.

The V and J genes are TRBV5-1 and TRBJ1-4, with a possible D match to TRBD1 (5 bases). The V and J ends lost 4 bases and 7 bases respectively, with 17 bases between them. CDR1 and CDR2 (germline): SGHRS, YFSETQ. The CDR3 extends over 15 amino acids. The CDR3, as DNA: TGCGCCAGCAGCCCCAGGAGGGGCGCGGGTGAAAAACTGTTTTTT. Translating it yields CASSPRRGAGEKLFF.

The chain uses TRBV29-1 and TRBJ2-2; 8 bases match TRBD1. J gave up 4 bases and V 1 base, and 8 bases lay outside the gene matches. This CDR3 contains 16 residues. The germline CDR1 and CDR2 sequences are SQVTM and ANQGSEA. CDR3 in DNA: TGCAGCGTTGAAGTCCACCAGGGGGCGGGCACCGGGGAGCTGTTTTTT. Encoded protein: CSVEVHQGAGTGELFF.

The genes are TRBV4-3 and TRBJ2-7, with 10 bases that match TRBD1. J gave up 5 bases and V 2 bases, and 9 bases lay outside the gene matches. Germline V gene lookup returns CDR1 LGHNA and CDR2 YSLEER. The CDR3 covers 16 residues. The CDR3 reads CASSQSIGTGVDEQYF. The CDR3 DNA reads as TGCGCCAGCAGCCAATCAATCGGGACAGGGGTGGACGAGCAGTACTTC.

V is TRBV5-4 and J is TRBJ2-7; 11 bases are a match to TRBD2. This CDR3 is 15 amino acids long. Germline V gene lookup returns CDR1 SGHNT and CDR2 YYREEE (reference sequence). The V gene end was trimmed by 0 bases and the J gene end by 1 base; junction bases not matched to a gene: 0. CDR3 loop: CASSLGLAGSYEQYF. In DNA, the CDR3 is TGTGCCAGCAGCTTGGGACTAGCGGGGTCCTACGAGCAGTACTTC. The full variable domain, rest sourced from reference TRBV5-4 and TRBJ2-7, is ETGVTQSPTHLIKTRGQQVTLRCSSQSGHNTVSWYQQALGQGPQFIFQYYREEENGRGNFPPRFSGLQFPNYSSELNVNALELDDSALYLCASSLGLAGSYEQYFGPGTRLTVT.

Here the CDR3 reads CASRPGQYNQPQHF. As DNA, the CDR3 is TGTGCCAGCAGGCCGGGACAGTACAATCAGCCCCAGCATTTT. The rearrangement joins TRBV6-5 to TRBJ1-5, with 7 bases identical to TRBD1. J lost 3 bases, V lost 6 bases, and 5 bases had no gene match. CDR1 and CDR2 (germline): MNHEY, SVGAGI. The CDR3 length is 14 residues.

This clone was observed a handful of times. The CDR3 spells CASTTGQTKGELFF. CDR3 DNA: TGTGCCAGTACTACGGGACAGACTAAGGGGGAGCTGTTTTTT. The genes are TRBV19 and TRBJ2-2, with 7 bases matching TRBD1. The CDR3 totals 14 residues. CDR1 is LNHDA, CDR2 SQIVND, per germline (reference sequence). J lost 8 bases, V lost 7 bases, and 10 bases had no gene match.

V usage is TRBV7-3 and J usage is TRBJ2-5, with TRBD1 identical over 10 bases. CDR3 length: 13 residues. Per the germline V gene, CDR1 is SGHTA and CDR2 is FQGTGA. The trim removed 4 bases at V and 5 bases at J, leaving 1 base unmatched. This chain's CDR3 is CASSSGQGETQYF. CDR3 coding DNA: TGTGCCAGCAGCTCGGGACAGGGGGAGACCCAGTACTTC.

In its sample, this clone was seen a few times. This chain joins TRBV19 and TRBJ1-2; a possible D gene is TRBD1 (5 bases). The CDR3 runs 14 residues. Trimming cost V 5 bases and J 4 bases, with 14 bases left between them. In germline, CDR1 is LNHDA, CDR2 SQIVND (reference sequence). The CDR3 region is CASSPTETGYGYTF. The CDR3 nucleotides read TGTGCCAGTAGTCCGACAGAGACTGGCTATGGCTACACCTTC.

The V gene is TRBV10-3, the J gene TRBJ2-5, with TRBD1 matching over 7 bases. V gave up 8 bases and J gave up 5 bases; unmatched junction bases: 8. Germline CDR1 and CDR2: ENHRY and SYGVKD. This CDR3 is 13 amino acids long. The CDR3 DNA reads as TGTGCCATCTCTCGACAGGGTGCGGAGACCCAGTACTTC. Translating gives CAISRQGAETQYF.

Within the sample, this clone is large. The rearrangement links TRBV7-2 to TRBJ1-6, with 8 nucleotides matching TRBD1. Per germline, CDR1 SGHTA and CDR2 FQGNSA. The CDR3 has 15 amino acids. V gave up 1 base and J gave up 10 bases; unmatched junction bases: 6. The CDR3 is CASSLETGAYSPLHF. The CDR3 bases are TGTGCCAGCAGCTTAGAGACAGGGGCGTACTCACCCCTCCACTTT. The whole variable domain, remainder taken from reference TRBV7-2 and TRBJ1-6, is GAGVSQSPSNKVTEKGKDVELRCDPISGHTALYWYRQSLGQGLEFLIYFQGNSAPDKSGLPSDRFSAERTGGSVSTLTIQRTQQEDSAVYLCASSLETGAYSPLHFGNGTRLTVT.

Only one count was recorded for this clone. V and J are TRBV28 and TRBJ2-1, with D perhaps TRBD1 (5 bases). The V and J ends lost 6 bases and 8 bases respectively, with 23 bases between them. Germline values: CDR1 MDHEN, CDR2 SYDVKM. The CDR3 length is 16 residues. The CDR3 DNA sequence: TGTGCCAGCAGGGAAAGACAGCTCCCTAGGGTCGATGAGCAGTTCTTC. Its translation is CASRERQLPRVDEQFF.

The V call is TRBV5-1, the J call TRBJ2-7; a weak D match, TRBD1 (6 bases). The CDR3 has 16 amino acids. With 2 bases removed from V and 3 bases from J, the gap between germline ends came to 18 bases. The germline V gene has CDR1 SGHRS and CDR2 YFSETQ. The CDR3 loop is CASSFTTGVGYYEQYF. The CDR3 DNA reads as TGCGCCAGCAGCTTTACGACAGGCGTAGGTTACTACGAGCAGTACTTC.

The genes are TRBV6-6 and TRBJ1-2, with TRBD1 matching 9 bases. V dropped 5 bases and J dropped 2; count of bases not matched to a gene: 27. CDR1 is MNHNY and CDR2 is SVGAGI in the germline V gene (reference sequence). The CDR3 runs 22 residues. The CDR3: CASSLLTLNSPGQGTLNYGYTF. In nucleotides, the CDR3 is TGTGCCAGCAGTCTTTTAACACTAAATTCACCGGGACAGGGAACTTTAAACTATGGCTACACCTTC.

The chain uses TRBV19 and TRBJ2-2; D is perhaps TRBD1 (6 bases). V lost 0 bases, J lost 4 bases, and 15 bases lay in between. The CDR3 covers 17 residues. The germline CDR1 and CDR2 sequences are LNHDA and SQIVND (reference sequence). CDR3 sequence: CASSIEVWAGVTGELFF. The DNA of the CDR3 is TGTGCCAGTAGTATAGAGGTGTGGGCAGGGGTCACCGGGGAGCTGTTTTTT.

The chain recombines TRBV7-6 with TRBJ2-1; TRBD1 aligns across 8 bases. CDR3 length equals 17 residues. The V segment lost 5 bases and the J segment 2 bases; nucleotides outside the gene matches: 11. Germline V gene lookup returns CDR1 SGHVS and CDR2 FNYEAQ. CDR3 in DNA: TGTGCCAGCAGCCCCGGTCAGGGGGCACAAGCCTACAATGAGCAGTTCTTC. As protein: CASSPGQGAQAYNEQFF. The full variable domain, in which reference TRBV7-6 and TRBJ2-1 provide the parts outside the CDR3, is GAGVSQSPRYKVTKRGQDVALRCDPISGHVSLYWYRQALGQGPEFLTYFNYEAQQDKSGLPNDRFSAERPEGSISTLTIQRTEQRDSAMYRCASSPGQGAQAYNEQFFGPGTRLTVL.

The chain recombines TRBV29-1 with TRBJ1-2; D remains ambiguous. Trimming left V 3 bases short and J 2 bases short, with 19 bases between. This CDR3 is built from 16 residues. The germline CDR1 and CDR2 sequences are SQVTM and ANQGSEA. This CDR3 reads CSVDGLLEFRNYGYTF. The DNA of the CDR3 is TGCAGCGTTGATGGTCTATTGGAGTTTAGAAACTATGGCTACACCTTC. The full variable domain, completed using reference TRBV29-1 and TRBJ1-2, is SAVISQKPSRDICQRGTSLTIQCQVDSQVTMMFWYRQQPGQSLTLIATANQGSEATYESGFVIDKFPISRPNLTFSTLTVSNMSPEDSSIYLCSVDGLLEFRNYGYTFGSGTRLTVV.

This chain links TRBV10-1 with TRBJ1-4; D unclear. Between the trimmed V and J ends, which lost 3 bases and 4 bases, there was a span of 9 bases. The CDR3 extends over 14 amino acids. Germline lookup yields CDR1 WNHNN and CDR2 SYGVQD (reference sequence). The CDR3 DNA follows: TGCGCCAGCAGTGACTACAGCCGTAATGAAAAACTGTTTTTT. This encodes CASSDYSRNEKLFF.

CDR3 sequence reads: CASSLEWSRTDTQYF. CDR3 nucleotide sequence: TGTGCCAGCAGCTTAGAGTGGAGTAGGACAGATACGCAGTATTTT. The V call is TRBV11-1, the J call TRBJ2-3, with no clear D. Looked up from germline, CDR1 is SGHAT and CDR2 is FQDESV (reference sequence). V was clipped by 1 base and J by 3 bases, with 11 bases between them. This CDR3 spans 15 amino acids.

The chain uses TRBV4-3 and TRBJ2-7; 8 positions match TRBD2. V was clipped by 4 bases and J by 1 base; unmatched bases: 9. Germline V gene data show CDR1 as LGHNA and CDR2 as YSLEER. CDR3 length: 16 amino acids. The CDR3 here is CASSRELADQSYEQYF. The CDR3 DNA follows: TGCGCCAGCAGCCGAGAACTAGCGGATCAGTCCTACGAGCAGTACTTC.